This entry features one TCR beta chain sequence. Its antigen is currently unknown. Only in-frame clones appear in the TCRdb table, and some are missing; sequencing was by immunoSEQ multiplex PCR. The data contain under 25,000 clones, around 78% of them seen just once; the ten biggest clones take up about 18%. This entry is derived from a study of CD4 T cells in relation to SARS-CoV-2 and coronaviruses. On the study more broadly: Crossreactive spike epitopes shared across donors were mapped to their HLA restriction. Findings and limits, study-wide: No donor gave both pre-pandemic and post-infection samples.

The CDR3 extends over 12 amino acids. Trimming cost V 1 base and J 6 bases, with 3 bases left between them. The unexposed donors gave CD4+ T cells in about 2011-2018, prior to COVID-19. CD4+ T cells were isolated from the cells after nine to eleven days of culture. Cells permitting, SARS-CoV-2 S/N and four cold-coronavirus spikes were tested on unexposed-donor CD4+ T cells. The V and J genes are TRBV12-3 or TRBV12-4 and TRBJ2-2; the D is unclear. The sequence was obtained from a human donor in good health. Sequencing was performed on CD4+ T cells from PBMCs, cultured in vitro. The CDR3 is CASSLGAGELFF. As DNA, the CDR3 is TGTGCCAGCAGTTTAGGGGCCGGGGAGCTGTTTTTT.